The present T cell receptor beta chain was sequenced within a study of blood T cells in healthy people across ages. The V gene's germline CDR1 is PRHDT and CDR2 FYEKMQ (reference sequence). Trimming removed 6 bases at V and 5 bases at J, with 19 bases between. The CDR3 runs 15 residues. The people who gave samples were healthy Caucasians from Russia, aged roughly 6 to 100. Total RNA extracted from each sample amounted to at least 6 micrograms. Alongside a J-beta primer mix, a sample-barcoded 5' primer served in a second PCR lasting about 7 to 12 cycles. TCRdb processed the 5' RACE reads anew with MiXCR; each CDR3 protein has one entry. The sample carries more than 650,000 distinct CDR3 sequences, approximately 21% recorded once.

V is TRBV13 and J is TRBJ1-1, with D possibly being TRBD1 (5 bases). The sequence derives from a man between 65 and 85 years old in good health. What was sequenced was blood. The CDR3 DNA sequence: TGTGCCAGCAGTTCACCCGGTCGGGGGGGTACTGAAGCTTTCTTT. This sequence encodes CASSSPGRGGTEAFF.